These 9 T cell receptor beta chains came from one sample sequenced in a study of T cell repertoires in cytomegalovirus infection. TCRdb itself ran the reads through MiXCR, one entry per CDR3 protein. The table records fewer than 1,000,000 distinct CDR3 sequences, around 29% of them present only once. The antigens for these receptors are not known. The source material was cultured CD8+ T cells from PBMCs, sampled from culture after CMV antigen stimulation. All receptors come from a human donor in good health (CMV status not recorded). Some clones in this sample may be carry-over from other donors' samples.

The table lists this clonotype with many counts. This chain's CDR3 is CASSLGPGAIEAFF. CDR3 DNA: TGTGCCAGCAGCTTAGGGCCAGGAGCTATTGAAGCTTTCTTT. The V gene is TRBV7-6, the J gene TRBJ1-1, with D unresolved. The germline CDR1 and CDR2 sequences are SGHVS and FNYEAQ. V lost 1 base and J lost 7, with 13 bases in between. This CDR3 is built from 14 residues. Full variable domain (outside the CDR3, taken from reference TRBV7-6 and TRBJ1-1): GAGVSQSPRYKVTKRGQDVALRCDPISGHVSLYWYRQALGQGPEFLTYFNYEAQQDKSGLPNDRFSAERPEGSISTLTIQRTEQRDSAMYRCASSLGPGAIEAFFGQGTRLTVV.

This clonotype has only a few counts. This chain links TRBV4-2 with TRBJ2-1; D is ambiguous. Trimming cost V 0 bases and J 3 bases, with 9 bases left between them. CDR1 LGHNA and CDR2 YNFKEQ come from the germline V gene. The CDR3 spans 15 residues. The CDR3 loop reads CASSQEGPGYNEQFF. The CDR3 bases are TGTGCCAGCAGCCAAGAAGGTCCAGGCTACAATGAGCAGTTCTTC.

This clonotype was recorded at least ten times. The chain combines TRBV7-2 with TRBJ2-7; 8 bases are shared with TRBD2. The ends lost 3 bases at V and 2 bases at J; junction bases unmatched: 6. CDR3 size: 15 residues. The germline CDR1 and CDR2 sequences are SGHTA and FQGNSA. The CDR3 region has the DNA TGTGCCAGCAGCTTGCCCCGGGGGGGGGCCTACGAGCAGTACGTC. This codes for CASSLPRGGAYEQYV.

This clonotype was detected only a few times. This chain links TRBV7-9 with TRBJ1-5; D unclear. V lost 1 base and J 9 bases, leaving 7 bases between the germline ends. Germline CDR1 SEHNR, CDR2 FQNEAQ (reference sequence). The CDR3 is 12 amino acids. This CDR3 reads CASSLDSRPQHF. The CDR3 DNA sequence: TGTGCCAGCAGCTTAGATTCGAGGCCCCAGCATTTT.

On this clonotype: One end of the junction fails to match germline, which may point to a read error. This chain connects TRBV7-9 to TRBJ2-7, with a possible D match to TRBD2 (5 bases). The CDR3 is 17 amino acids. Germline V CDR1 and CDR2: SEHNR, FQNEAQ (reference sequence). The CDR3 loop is CASSPLTLVKGMGERYF. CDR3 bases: TGTGCCAGCAGCCCTCTCACACTAGTGAAAGGAATGGGCGAGCGGTACTTC.

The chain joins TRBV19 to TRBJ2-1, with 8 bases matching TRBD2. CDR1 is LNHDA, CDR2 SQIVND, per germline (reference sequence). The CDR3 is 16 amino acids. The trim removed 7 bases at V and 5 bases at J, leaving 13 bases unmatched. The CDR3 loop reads CASNIGSGVPHNEQFF. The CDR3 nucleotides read TGTGCCAGTAATATCGGTAGCGGGGTACCCCACAATGAGCAGTTCTTC.

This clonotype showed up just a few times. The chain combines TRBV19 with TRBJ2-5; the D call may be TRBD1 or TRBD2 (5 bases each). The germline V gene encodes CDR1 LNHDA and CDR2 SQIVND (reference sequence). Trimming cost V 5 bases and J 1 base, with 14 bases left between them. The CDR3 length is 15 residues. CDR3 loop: CASSARDRVQETQYF. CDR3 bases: TGTGCCAGTAGTGCCCGGGACCGCGTCCAAGAGACCCAGTACTTC.

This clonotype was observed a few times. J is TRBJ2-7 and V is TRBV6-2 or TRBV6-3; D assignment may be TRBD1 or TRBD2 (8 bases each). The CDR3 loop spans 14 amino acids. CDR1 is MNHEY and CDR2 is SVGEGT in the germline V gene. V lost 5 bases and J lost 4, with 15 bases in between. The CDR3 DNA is TGTGCCAGCAGTACCGGGAGGGACAGGTACGAGCAGTACGTC. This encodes CASSTGRDRYEQYV.

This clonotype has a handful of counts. The CDR3 nucleotides are TGCAGCGTTGCTTTCGCAGGGGGCATGAACACTGAAGCTTTCTTT. It is translated as CSVAFAGGMNTEAFF. The chain employs TRBV29-1 and TRBJ1-1; TRBD1 matches at 8 bases. The length of the CDR3 is 15 residues. The germline CDR1 and CDR2 sequences are SQVTM and ANQGSEA. After removal of 4 bases from V and 0 bases from J, the junction contained 7 bases not matched to a gene. Full variable domain (missing parts from reference TRBV29-1 and TRBJ1-1): SAVISQKPSRDICQRGTSLTIQCQVDSQVTMMFWYRQQPGQSLTLIATANQGSEATYESGFVIDKFPISRPNLTFSTLTVSNMSPEDSSIYLCSVAFAGGMNTEAFFGQGTRLTVV.